The present T cell receptor beta chain was sequenced within a study of cytomegalovirus exposure and HLA in healthy donors (dated by TCRdb to about 2017). In the study overall: An earlier analysis of more than 550 of the donors reported 276 Gb of sequence data and approximately 120 million unique TCR beta sequences obtained from around 170 million T cells. An early release covering roughly 600 HLA-typed donors comprised about 290 gigabases of sequencing data and around 86 million unique TCR sequences. The genetic ancestry cluster associated with self-reported Caucasian donors included 80% to 90% of the approximately 410 genotyped donors. The study aimed to test whether signatures of past pathogen exposure could be identified by cataloging public T cell receptors. Using immunosequencing, the study profiled T cell repertoires from roughly 650 subjects and related those repertoires to cytomegalovirus serostatus. In addition to the first cohort of around 670 subjects, a separate validation cohort of 120 different subjects was used. The study combined high-throughput TCR immunosequencing, statistical association of individual TCRs with disease status, and machine learning to predict cytomegalovirus infection status. A later analysis re-examined previously published TCR beta repertoires from more than 600 donors and added high-resolution HLA genotyping to investigate patterns of TCR occurrence. Rather than drawing on any new phenotypic data, the later analysis identified candidate immune exposures from TCR beta sequences and the way those sequences occurred across donors. In an earlier analysis of 587 of the donors, high-throughput TCR beta sequencing was used to judge whether each TCR beta V gene segment behaved as functional or pseudogenic. Donor age, sex, ethnicity and CMV serostatus were compiled together with the repertoire data. In a later genetic analysis, genome-wide SNP genotypes for about 65% of the roughly 670 donors were used, and that subset was treated as a discovery cohort. All discovery cohort repertoires had been generated using a single sequencing platform. Class I and class II HLA loci were covered by the typing at four-digit resolution. The number of donors typed differed by locus, with roughly 620-630 for A, B, C, DRB1 and DQB1, over 500 for DQA1, 600 to 610 for DPA1, and 450 to 480 for DPB1. Roughly 5 DR-DQ haplotypes were treated as single units for association and clustering because of strong linkage in the cohort. Across some 400 genotyped donors of the cohort, an average of about 250,000 unique TCR beta nucleotide sequences per donor were sequenced, and roughly 18% of those sequences were non-productive. Here is what the overall study found, with its caveats: The 87-base-pair reads could not distinguish some IMGT-functional V segments, including TRBV6-2 and TRBV6-3, so those segments were excluded. A cluster of highly shared sequence variants was judged likely to represent a technical artifact of the sequencing pipeline. An association between a missense DCLRE1C variant and V-gene and J-gene trimming of TCR beta chains was found in a later genetic analysis and replicated in an independent cohort. Correlated functional status among segregating V segments might be attributable to linkage disequilibrium, but an unknown experimental factor could not be ruled out. Because counts were too low, some 17 rarely observed V segments, including chromosome 9 orphons, were left out of the earlier analysis of several hundred of the donors. In a later analysis, over 15,000 TCR beta sequences were associated with specific HLA alleles at a false discovery rate of 0.05. Broadly in line with IMGT annotations, most TCR beta V segments showed up in productive rearrangements about 90% or about 30% of the time in an earlier analysis of several hundred of the donors. When HLA alleles, especially DR and DQ, strongly co-occurred, TCR associations were difficult to assign to individual alleles. The authors suggested that the approach could potentially be generalized to other disease states and immunological phenotypes. In a later analysis, most CMV-associated TCR beta chains were found to appear HLA-restricted, with HLA associations seemingly driven largely by CMV exposure. According to a later analysis, parvovirus B19, influenza, CMV and Epstein-Barr virus appeared linked to several top co-occurrence clusters. Because some donors lacked HLA typing at each locus, the association tests relied only on the typed subset. A further reported finding was that TCR beta sequences accurately predicted the HLA-A and HLA-B alleles for most subjects in the first cohort. A later analysis found that HLA-associated TCR beta chains were more clonally expanded and had lower generation probabilities than equally common non-associated chains. The study listed approximately 150 TCR beta chains as associated with cytomegalovirus. Immune exposure information for the cohort was limited to CMV serostatus. The cohort was sequenced for TCR beta chains only, and without alpha or paired-chain data the features that could be detected were limited. Three of the identified cytomegalovirus-associated TCR beta chains were confirmed in vitro to be specific for cytomegalovirus antigens. In a later analysis, TCR association rates were found to vary across HLA loci, with the most associated TCRs seen for DRB1 alleles and the fewest for HLA-C alleles. The presence/absence analyses assumed that sequencing depth was roughly uniform across donors, and that assumption may not be true. Cytomegalovirus status was reported to be diagnosed by the classifier with high specificity and sensitivity in both the original and validation cohorts. Most TCR sequences were observed very rarely across donors, whereas some public TCRs were present in many individuals. A later genetic analysis reported fewer N-insertions in productive TCRs among donors in an Asian-associated ancestry cluster than the roughly 620-donor mean.

V was cut back by 5 bases and J by 0 bases, leaving a gap of 13 bases between them. Per the germline V gene, SGHAT is the CDR1 and FQNNGV is the CDR2. The CDR3 goes from the cysteine to the phenylalanine over 15 residues. Left in the record is the CDR3 DNA by itself, 45 bases read in frame from the first base. In total, roughly 710 healthy bone marrow donors made up the cohort. At the time of sampling, every cohort member was nominally healthy, though immune exposures that went unrecorded were likely present. The donor tested CMV seronegative, placing the donor among the roughly 340 seronegative members of the cohort. Every donor gave a peripheral blood sample, and the peripheral blood mononuclear cells from that sample were used for TCR beta sequencing. Genomic DNA extraction from the blood cell samples was performed with the Qiagen DNeasy Blood Extraction Kit. Preparation of the library involved the immunoSEQ multiplex PCR assay. The multiplex PCR relied on a mix of 60 forward primers for TCR Vbeta segments and 13 reverse primers for TCR Jbeta segments. The CDR3 region of rearranged TCR beta genes was amplified from genomic DNA by a multiplex PCR assay. The amplified TCR beta libraries were sequenced on the Illumina HiSeq System as 87-base-pair reads. Processing in the source paper ran as follows. A later analysis tallied around 82 million unique TCR beta chains across the 660 or so repertoires, and about 12 million of those chains were shared by two or more donors. To remove PCR and sequencing errors, raw reads were error-corrected and collapsed into unique sequences using a nearest-neighbor algorithm that merged closely related sequences. Alignment of CDR3 sequences to IMGT reference sequences was used to assign V, D and J gene segments. For a sequence to be retained, a match of at least six nucleotides to both a V gene segment and a J gene segment was required. A rearrangement was called productive if the CDR3 had no stop codons and remained in frame with V and J, and every other rearrangement was called non-productive. Following IMGT convention, CDR3 was defined as the stretch from the second conserved V-encoded cysteine to the conserved J-encoded phenylalanine. In an earlier analysis of around 600 of the donors, sequences lacking an unambiguous match to a single V gene segment were excluded. In an earlier analysis of several hundred of the donors, V segments were called functional above 56.7% productive rearrangements and were called segregating when the between-donor standard deviation exceeded 5%. A statistical classification framework was built for diagnosing cytomegalovirus status from the catalog of TCR beta chain sequences. A later analysis assigned V and J genes by comparing TCR nucleotide sequences with IMGT/GENE-DB human TR gene sequences. The TCRdist pipeline was used in a later analysis to assign CDR3 sequences and most-parsimonious VDJ recombination scenarios. In a later analysis, every TCR beta chain was defined by the combination of its CDR3 amino acid sequence and its V-gene family, and reads without a unique V-gene family were dropped. To address suspected cross-contamination and a sequencing artifact, a later analysis removed around 600 highly shared, low-generation-probability nucleotide sequences. A later analysis calculated a clonal expansion index for each public chain from normalized within-repertoire ranks of inferred template counts. A later analysis computed generation probabilities with a VDJ recombination model fitted to out-of-frame rearrangements, and checked the results against IGoR. Hypergeometric tests were used in a later analysis to score TCR-TCR, TCR-HLA and TCR-CMV co-occurrence, with a repertoire-size bias correction applied to the TCR pairs. A later analysis estimated false discovery rates by permuting HLA or CMV assignments 20 times. A later analysis grouped co-occurring TCRs with DBSCAN, adding TCRdist sequence similarity when clustering within HLA-allele-positive subsets. Co-occurrence clustering excluded repertoires with fewer than 30,000 or more than 120,000 public chains, plus five with anomalous nucleotide sharing. What TCRdb holds here is the immuneACCESS table cut down to in-frame rearrangements. Part of the clones is not present; checked against another copy, under half of the missing clones reflect an unresolved V gene, and the others are unexplained. V and J calls plus clone size are reproduced from that table; the DNA served to infer D and trimming. The sample contains 140,000 to 150,000 clones, around two thirds of them found a single time. The ten largest clones capture 1.5% to 2% of the sample.

On this clone itself: This clone's antigen is unknown. The input lacks base qualities; no much larger clone sits a single base away.

Recombination linked TRBV11-2 to TRBJ1-2, with the D gene too uncertain to name. This TCR came from a woman aged 18-29 years in good health and CMV-seronegative. The sample comprised PBMCs. The CDR3 has the sequence CASSLGPTTNYGYTF. In nucleotides, the sequence is TGTGCCAGCAGCCTAGGACCAACTACTAACTATGGCTACACCTTC.